This T cell receptor (beta chain) comes out of a study of T cell responses to AZD1222 COVID-19 vaccine. On the study more broadly: Combined were second doses at about 4 or about 12 weeks.

Clones were sequenced by immunoSEQ multiplex PCR, and TCRdb holds only the in-frame ones, with some missing. Altogether about 160,000 clones are present, roughly nine tenths being singletons, with the ten largest covering 6.9%. The CDR3 totals 16 residues. Germline CDR1 and CDR2: LNHNV and YYDKDF (reference sequence). Trimming pared 0 bases from V and 4 bases from J, leaving 15 bases between. Whole-study findings and limits: After two AZD1222 doses, spike-specific TCR breadth and depth rose versus day 0. Donors, mostly white British, included more females; clonal diversity was possibly underestimated.

This clone was seen just once. Its antigen remains unknown. The sequencing here drew on peripheral blood, taken on day 0 of AZD1222 vaccination. The gene calls are TRBV15 and TRBJ1-2; weak D call: TRBD1 (5 bases). The TCR sequence derives from an adult in good health. This chain's CDR3 is CATSRDLGSGGYGYTF. The CDR3 DNA is TGTGCCACCAGCAGAGATTTGGGCAGCGGGGGCTATGGCTACACCTTC.